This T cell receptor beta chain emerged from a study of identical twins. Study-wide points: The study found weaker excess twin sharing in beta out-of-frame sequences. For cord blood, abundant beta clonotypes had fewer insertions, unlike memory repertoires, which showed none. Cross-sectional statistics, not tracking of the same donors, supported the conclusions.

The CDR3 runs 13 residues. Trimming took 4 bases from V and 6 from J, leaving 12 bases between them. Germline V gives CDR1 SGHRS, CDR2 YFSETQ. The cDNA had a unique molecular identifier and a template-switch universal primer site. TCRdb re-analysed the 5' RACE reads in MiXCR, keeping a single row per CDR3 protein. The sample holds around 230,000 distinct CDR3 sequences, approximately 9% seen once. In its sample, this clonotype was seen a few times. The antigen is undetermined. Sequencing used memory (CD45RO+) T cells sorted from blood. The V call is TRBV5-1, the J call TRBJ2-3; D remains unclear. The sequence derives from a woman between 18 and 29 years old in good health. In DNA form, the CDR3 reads TGCGCCAGCAGCCGGGTAGATCCGGATACGCAGTATTTT. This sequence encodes CASSRVDPDTQYF.